This TCR beta chain derives from a study of T cell responses to AZD1222 COVID-19 vaccine. About the research overall: Second doses that came at about 4 or about 12 weeks were put together. Study-level results: Repertoire sampling was restricted to post-peak T cell response timepoints.

Concerning this clone itself: As yet, its antigen is unknown.

The table came from immunoSEQ multiplex PCR; TCRdb's copy has only in-frame clones and leaves some out. The data hold about 140,000 clones, with 70% to 90% observed a single time. Germline-derived CDR1 and CDR2 are MNHEY and SVGAGI. The CDR3 is made up of 13 amino acids. V was clipped by 6 bases and J by 2 bases, with 8 bases between them. Here the sequenced sample was peripheral blood, taken on day 0 of AZD1222 vaccination. This sequence was found in an adult in good health. This chain uses TRBV6-5 with TRBJ1-5; D gene uncertain. CDR3 sequence (DNA): TGTGCCAGCAGGCCCCCGGGCAATCAGCCCCAGCATTTT. This codes for CASRPPGNQPQHF.